The T cell receptor (beta chain) under discussion was sequenced for a study of cytomegalovirus exposure and HLA in healthy donors. General study findings and limits: Analyses of presence and absence presupposed an approximately uniform sequencing depth across donors. There were some public TCRs occurring in many donors, but most TCR sequences were rare.

The donors were healthy bone marrow donors. CDR3 length: 12 amino acids. The V gene lost 6 bases and the J gene lost 5 bases, with 10 bases spanning the gap. Germline values: CDR1 MNHEY, CDR2 SMNVEV (reference sequence). The PCR was carried out with 60 Vbeta primers and 13 Jbeta primers. Here immunoSEQ multiplex PCR was the method, and the copy in TCRdb shows in-frame clones only, minus some. Of more than 90,000 clones listed, around 75% were seen once; the top ten hold about 10%. A word on this clone: Its antigen is unidentified.

The chain uses TRBV27 and TRBJ1-1; D is perhaps TRBD1 (5 bases). Sequencing used PBMCs. The sequence derives from a man between 50 and 59 years old in good health and CMV-seronegative. The CDR3 here is CASRGGTTEAFF. CDR3 in DNA: TGTGCCAGCAGGGGAGGGACGACTGAAGCTTTCTTT.